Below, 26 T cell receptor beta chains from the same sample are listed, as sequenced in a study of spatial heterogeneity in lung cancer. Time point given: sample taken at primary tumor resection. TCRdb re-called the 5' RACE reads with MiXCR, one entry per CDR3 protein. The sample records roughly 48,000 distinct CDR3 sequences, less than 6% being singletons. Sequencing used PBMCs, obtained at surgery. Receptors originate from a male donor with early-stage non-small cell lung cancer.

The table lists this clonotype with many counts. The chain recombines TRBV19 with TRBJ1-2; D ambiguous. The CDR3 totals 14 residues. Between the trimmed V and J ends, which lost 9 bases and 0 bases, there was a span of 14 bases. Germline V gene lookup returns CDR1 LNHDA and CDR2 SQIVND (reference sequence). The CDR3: CASGGESANYGYTF. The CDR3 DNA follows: TGTGCCAGCGGCGGGGAGTCAGCTAACTATGGCTACACCTTC.

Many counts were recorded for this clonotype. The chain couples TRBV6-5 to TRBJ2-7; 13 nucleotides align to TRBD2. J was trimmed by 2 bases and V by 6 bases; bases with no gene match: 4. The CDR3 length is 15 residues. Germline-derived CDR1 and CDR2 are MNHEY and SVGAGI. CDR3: CASRRGTSGAYEQYF. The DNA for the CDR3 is TGTGCCAGCAGACGGGGGACTAGCGGGGCCTACGAGCAGTACTTC.

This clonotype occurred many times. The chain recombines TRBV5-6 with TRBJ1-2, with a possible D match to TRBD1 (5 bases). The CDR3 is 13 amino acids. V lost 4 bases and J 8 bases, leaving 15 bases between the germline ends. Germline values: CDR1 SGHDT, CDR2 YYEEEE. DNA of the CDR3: TGTGCCAGCAGCCGACAGCTACGACCGGGCTACACCTTC. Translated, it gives CASSRQLRPGYTF.

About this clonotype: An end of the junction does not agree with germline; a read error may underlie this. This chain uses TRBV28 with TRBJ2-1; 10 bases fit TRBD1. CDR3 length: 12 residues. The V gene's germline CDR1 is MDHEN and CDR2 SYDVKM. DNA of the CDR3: TGTGCCAGCGGGGACAGGGGCTTCGAGCAGTTCTGG. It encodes CASGDRGFEQFW.

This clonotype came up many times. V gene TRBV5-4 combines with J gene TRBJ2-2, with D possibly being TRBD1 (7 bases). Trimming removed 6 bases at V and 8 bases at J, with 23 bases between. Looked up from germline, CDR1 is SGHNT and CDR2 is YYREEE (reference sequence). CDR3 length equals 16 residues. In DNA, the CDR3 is TGTGCCAGCACCTACGGCGGGGACAGCTTAGGAGGGGAGCTGTTTTTT. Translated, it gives CASTYGGDSLGGELFF.

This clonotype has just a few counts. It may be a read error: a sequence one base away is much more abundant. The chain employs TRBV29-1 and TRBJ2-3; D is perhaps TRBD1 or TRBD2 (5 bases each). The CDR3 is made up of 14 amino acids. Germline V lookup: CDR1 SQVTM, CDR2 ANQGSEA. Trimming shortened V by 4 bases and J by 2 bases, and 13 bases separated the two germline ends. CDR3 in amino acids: CSVVSTGLTDTQYF. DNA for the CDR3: TGCAGCGTTGTGTCCACGGGGCTCACAGATACGCAGTATTTT.

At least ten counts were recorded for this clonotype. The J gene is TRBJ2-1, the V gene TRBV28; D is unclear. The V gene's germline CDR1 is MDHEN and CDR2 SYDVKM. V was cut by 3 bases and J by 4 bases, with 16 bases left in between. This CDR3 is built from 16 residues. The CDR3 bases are TGTGCCAGCAGTTTGAGAGACTTCCGAGGTTACAATGAGCAGTTCTTC. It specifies CASSLRDFRGYNEQFF.

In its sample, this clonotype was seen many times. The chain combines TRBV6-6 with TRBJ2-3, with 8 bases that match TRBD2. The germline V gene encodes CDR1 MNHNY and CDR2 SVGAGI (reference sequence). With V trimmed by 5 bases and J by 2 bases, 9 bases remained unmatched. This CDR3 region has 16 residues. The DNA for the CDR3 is TGTGCCAGCAGTCGAAGATCACTAGCGGACACAGATACGCAGTATTTT. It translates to CASSRRSLADTDTQYF.

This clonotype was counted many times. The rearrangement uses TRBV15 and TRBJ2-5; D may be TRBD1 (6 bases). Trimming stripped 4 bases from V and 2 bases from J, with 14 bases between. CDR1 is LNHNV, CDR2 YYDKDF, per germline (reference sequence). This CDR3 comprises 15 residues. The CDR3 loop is CATSTGWTVQETQYF. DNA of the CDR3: TGTGCCACCAGCACAGGGTGGACAGTACAAGAGACCCAGTACTTC.

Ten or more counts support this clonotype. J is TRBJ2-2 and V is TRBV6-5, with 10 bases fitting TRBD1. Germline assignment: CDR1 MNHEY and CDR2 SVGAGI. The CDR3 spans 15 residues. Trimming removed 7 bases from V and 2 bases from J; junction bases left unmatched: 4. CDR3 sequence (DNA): TGTGCCAGCAATCCGACAGGGGGCAACACCGGGGAGCTGTTTTTT. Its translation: CASNPTGGNTGELFF.

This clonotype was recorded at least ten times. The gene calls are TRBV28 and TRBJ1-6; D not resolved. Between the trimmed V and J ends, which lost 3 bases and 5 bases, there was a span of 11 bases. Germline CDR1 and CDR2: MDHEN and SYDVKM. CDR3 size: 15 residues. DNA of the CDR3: TGTGCCAGCAGTTTTTTTTCGCCTGATAATTCACCCCTCCACTTT. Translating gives CASSFFSPDNSPLHF. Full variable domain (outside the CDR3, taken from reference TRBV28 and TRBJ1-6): DVKVTQSSRYLVKRTGEKVFLECVQDMDHENMFWYRQDPGLGLRLIYFSYDVKMKEKGDIPEGYSVSREKKERFSLILESASTNQTSMYLCASSFFSPDNSPLHFGNGTRLTVT.

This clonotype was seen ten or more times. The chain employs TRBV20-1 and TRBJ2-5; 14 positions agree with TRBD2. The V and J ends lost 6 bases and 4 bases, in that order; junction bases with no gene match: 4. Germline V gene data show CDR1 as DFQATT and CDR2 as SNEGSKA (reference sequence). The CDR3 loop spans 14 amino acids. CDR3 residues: CSAQGLAGVETQYF. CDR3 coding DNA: TGCAGTGCGCAGGGACTAGCGGGAGTAGAGACCCAGTACTTC.

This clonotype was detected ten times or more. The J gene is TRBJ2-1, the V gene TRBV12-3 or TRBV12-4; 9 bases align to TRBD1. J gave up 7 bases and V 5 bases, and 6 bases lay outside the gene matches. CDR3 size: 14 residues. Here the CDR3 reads CASSLQGARNEQFF. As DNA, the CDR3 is TGTGCCAGCAGTCTACAGGGGGCGAGGAATGAGCAGTTCTTC.

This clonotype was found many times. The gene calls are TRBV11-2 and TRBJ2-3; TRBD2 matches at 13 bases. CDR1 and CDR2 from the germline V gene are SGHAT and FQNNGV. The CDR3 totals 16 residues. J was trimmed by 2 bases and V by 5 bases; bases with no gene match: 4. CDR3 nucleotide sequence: TGTGCCAGCAGCCGTGGACTAGCGGGGGCCACAGATACGCAGTATTTT. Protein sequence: CASSRGLAGATDTQYF.

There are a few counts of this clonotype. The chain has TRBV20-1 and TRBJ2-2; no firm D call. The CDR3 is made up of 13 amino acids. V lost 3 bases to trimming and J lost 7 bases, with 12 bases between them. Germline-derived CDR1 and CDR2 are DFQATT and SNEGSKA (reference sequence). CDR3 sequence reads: CSASAWGIGELFF. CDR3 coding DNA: TGCAGTGCTAGCGCTTGGGGAATCGGGGAGCTGTTTTTT.

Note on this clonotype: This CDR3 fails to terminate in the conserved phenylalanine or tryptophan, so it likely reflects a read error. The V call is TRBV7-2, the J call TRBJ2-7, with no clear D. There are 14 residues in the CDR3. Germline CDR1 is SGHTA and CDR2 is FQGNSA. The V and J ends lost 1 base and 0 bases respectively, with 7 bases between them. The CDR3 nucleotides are TGTGCCAGCAGCTTAGAGGGCAGCTCCTACGAGCAGTACTAC. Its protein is CASSLEGSSYEQYY.

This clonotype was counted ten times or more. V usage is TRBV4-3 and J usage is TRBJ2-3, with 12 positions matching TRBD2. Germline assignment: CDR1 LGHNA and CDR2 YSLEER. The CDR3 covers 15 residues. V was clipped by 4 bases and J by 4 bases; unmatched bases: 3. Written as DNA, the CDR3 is TGCGCCAGCAGCCCGACTAGCGGGAGTGCAGATACGCAGTATTTT. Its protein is CASSPTSGSADTQYF.

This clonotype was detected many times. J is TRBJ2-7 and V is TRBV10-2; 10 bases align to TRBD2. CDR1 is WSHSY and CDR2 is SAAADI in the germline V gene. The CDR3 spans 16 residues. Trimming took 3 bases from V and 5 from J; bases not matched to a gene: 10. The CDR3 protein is CASSDPSSGRPNEQYF. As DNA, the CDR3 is TGCGCCAGCAGTGACCCCTCTAGCGGGAGACCCAACGAGCAGTACTTC.

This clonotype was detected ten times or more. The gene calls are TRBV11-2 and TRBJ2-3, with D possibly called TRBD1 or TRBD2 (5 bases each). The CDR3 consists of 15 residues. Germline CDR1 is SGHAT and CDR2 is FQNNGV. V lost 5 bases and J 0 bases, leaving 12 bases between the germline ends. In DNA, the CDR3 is TGTGCCAGCAGCCCCTGGGACCTCAGCACAGATACGCAGTATTTT. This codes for CASSPWDLSTDTQYF.

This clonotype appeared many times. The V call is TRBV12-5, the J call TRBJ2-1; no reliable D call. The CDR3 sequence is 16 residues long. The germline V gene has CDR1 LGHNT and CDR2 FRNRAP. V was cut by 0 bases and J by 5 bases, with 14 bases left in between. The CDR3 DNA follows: TGTGCTAGTGGTTTGGTAACCGCATCGAACAACAATGAGCAGTTCTTC. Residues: CASGLVTASNNNEQFF.

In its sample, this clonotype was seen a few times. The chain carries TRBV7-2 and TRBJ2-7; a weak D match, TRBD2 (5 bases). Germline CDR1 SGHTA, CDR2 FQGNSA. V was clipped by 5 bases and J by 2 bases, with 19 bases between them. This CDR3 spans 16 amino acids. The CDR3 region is CASSLPSWESTYEQYF. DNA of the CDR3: TGTGCCAGCAGCCTACCGTCGTGGGAGAGCACCTACGAGCAGTACTTC.

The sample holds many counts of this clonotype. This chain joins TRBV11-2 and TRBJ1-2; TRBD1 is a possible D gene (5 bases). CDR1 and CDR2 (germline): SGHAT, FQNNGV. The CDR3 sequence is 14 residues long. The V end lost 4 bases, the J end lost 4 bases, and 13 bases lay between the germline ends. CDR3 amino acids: CASSSGPRIYGYTF. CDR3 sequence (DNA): TGTGCCAGCAGCTCGGGACCGAGAATCTATGGCTACACCTTC.

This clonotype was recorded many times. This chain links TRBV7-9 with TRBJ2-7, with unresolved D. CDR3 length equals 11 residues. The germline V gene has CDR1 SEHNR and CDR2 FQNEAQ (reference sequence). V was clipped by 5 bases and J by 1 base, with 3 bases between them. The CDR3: CASSRSYEQYF. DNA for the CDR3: TGTGCCAGCAGCCGTTCCTACGAGCAGTACTTC.

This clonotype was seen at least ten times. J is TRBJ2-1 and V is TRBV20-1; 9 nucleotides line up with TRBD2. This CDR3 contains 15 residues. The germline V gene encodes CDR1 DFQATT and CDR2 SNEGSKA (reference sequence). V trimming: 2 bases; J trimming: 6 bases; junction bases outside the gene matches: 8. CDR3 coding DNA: TGCAGTGCTAGACGGGGACTAGCCGGTCCCAATGAGCAGTTCTTC. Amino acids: CSARRGLAGPNEQFF.

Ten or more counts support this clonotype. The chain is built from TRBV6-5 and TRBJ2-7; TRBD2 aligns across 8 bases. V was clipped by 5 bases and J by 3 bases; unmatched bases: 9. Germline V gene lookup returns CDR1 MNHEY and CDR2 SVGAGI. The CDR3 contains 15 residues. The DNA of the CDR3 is TGTGCCAGCAGTAATCGGGAGGGTCGGAACTACGAGCAGTACTTC. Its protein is CASSNREGRNYEQYF.

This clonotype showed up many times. CDR3 region: CASSSTGRGEKLFF. The CDR3 nucleotides are TGTGCCAGCAGCTCCACGGGGAGAGGTGAAAAACTGTTTTTT. The chain links TRBV7-8 to TRBJ1-4; D remains ambiguous. Trimming took 4 bases from V and 7 from J, leaving 13 bases between them. This CDR3 spans 14 amino acids. The germline V gene encodes CDR1 SGHVS and CDR2 FQNEAQ.